Listed below are T cell receptor beta chains from one sample, sequenced in a study of neurological immune-mediated disorders. TCRdb itself ran the 5' RACE reads through MiXCR, one entry per CDR3 protein. Of fewer than 30,000 distinct CDR3 sequences listed, roughly 7% were seen once; the top ten hold around 5%. Sequencing input: PBMCs. The receptors stem from a woman in her thirties or forties in good health. CDR3s include the opening cysteine and the closing phenylalanine or tryptophan. Each record gives: clone size, J gene, V gene, D gene, CDR3 length, CDR3 protein, CDR3 DNA. A D gene is named only where the DNA matches it firmly. Clone size is not always given. Where it is, it says once, few, many or a class for expanded clones.

>-|TRBJ1-1|TRBV11-3|-|14
CASSYDGKGTEAFF
TGTGCCAGCAGCTACGACGGGAAAGGGACTGAAGCTTTCTTT
>many|TRBJ2-3|TRBV6-5|TRBD1|15
CASSKQGASTDTQYF
TGTGCCAGCAGTAAACAGGGGGCAAGCACAGATACGCAGTATTTT
>many|TRBJ2-1|TRBV20-1|-|12
CSVETALNEQFF
TGCAGTGTCGAGACTGCCCTCAATGAGCAGTTCTTC
>many|TRBJ2-5|TRBV20-1|TRBD2|15
CSANPSGMVSETQYF
TGCAGTGCTAACCCTAGCGGGATGGTTTCCGAGACCCAGTACTTC
>many|TRBJ2-3|TRBV5-1|-|16
CASSLKSVSGTDTQYF
TGCGCCAGCAGCTTGAAATCGGTCTCTGGCACAGATACGCAGTATTTT
>-|TRBJ1-1|TRBV27|-|23
CASTLSGTRTGELFFGEGTEAFF
-
>many|TRBJ2-5|TRBV12-3/TRBV12-4|-|13
CASRTTTQETQYF
TGTGCCAGCAGGACGACTACCCAAGAGACCCAGTACTTC
>many|TRBJ2-1|TRBV28|-|10
CASGNYEQFF
TGTGCCAGCGGGAATTATGAGCAGTTCTTC
>many|TRBJ2-7|TRBV20-1|-|15
CSALPGPGLSYEQYF
TGCAGTGCTTTACCGGGACCGGGTCTATCGTACGAGCAGTACTTC
>-|TRBJ2-5|TRBV6-6|TRBD2|15
CASRHSPGLAETQYF
TGTGCCAGCAGACATTCCCCGGGACTAGCGGAGACCCAGTACTTC
>many|TRBJ1-2|TRBV20-1|TRBD1|14
CSAHTRDRAYGYTF
TGCAGTGCTCACACCCGGGACAGGGCCTATGGCTACACCTTC
>many|TRBJ1-2|TRBV5-5|-|14
CASKGDVGNYGYTF
TGTGCCAGCAAAGGCGACGTGGGCAACTATGGCTACACCTTC
>many|TRBJ1-1|TRBV20-1|TRBD1|14
CSARRQGAFAEAFF
TGCAGTGCTAGAAGACAGGGGGCGTTCGCTGAAGCTTTCTTT
>many|TRBJ2-2|TRBV29-1|-|12
CSVEGGTGELFF
TGCAGCGTTGAGGGCGGTACCGGGGAGCTGTTTTTT
>many|TRBJ2-5|TRBV7-2|TRBD2|19
CASSSGGLGLAGNQETQYF
TGTGCCAGCAGCTCGGGAGGCCTAGGACTAGCGGGAAACCAAGAGACCCAGTACTTC
>many|TRBJ1-4|TRBV14|-|17
CASSQPGPSGPLGKLFF
TGTGCCAGCAGCCAGCCAGGACCTTCGGGACCACTTGGAAAACTGTTTTTT
>medium-sized|TRBJ2-3|TRBV10-3|-|14
CAISESADADTQYF
TGTGCCATCAGTGAGTCGGCCGACGCAGATACGCAGTATTTT
>-|TRBJ1-6|TRBV20-1|-|16
CSARVGQSGPNSPLHF
TGCAGTGCTAGAGTTGGGCAGTCCGGACCTAATTCACCCCTCCACTTT
>medium-sized|TRBJ1-5|TRBV20-1|-|12
CSAAYSNQPQHF
TGCAGTGCCGCTTATAGCAATCAGCCCCAGCATTTT
>many|TRBJ2-2|TRBV5-1|TRBD2|16
CASTLLAGGNTGELFF
TGCGCCAGCACCCTTCTAGCGGGAGGGAACACCGGGGAGCTGTTTTTT
>many|TRBJ2-1|TRBV29-1|-|12
CRGGGQAGEQFF
TGCAGGGGCGGCGGGCAGGCTGGTGAGCAGTTCTTC
>many|TRBJ1-1|TRBV5-1|-|14
CASSLENSNTEAFF
TGCGCCAGCAGCTTGGAAAACAGCAACACTGAAGCTTTCTTT
>many|TRBJ2-7|TRBV7-8|-|13
CASSPGWLSEQYF
TGTGCCAGCAGCCCGGGGTGGCTCTCCGAGCAGTACTTC
>many|TRBJ2-1|TRBV7-8|-|16
CASSLRRGPYYNEQFF
TGTGCCAGCAGCTTAAGGAGGGGACCTTACTACAATGAGCAGTTCTTC
>medium-sized|TRBJ2-7|TRBV6-4|TRBD2|13
CASSPTGGYEQYF
TGTGCCAGCAGCCCCACGGGGGGCTACGAGCAGTACTTC
>many|TRBJ2-1|TRBV5-1|TRBD1|13
CASKSSTGNEQFF
TGCGCCAGCAAGTCCTCGACAGGGAATGAGCAGTTCTTC
>many|TRBJ2-7|TRBV20-1|TRBD1|16
CSATRDRGLVLYEQYF
TGCAGTGCTACCCGGGACAGAGGACTGGTATTATACGAGCAGTACTTC
>many|TRBJ1-4|TRBV7-9|-|15
CASSSEPSTNEKLFF
TGTGCCAGCAGCTCAGAACCCTCAACTAATGAAAAACTGTTTTTT
>many|TRBJ2-1|TRBV20-1|-|11
CSARDNMRQFF
TGCAGTGCTAGAGATAATATGAGGCAGTTCTTC
>many|TRBJ1-5|TRBV30|TRBD1|14
CAWSVTGGNQPQHF
TGTGCCTGGAGTGTAACAGGGGGCAATCAGCCCCAGCATTTT
>many|TRBJ1-4|TRBV20-1|-|16
CSARTGLNATNEKLFF
TGCAGTGCTAGAACAGGGCTCAATGCAACTAATGAAAAACTGTTTTTT
>many|TRBJ2-3|TRBV29-1|-|12
CSVEDYTDTQYF
TGCAGCGTTGAAGACTACACAGATACGCAGTATTTT
>many|TRBJ2-2|TRBV10-2|-|13
CASSISGLRELFF
TGCGCCAGCAGCATATCAGGCTTGCGGGAGCTGTTTTTT
>many|TRBJ2-6|TRBV7-6|-|16
CASSLEGVSGANVLTF
TGTGCCAGCAGCTTAGAGGGGGTCTCTGGGGCCAACGTCCTGACTTTC
>many|TRBJ1-1|TRBV7-2|-|12
CASSPSLREAFF
TGTGCCAGCAGCCCGTCTCTCAGGGAAGCTTTCTTT
>many|TRBJ1-2|TRBV5-1|-|18
CASSLVRGSGVINYGYTF
TGCGCCAGCAGCTTGGTTAGGGGATCCGGGGTAATTAACTATGGCTACACCTTC
>many|TRBJ2-7|TRBV27|-|13
CASSLTGNYEQYF
TGTGCCAGCAGTTTAACGGGAAACTACGAGCAGTACTTC
>many|TRBJ2-5|TRBV5-1|-|14
CASSFGGLTETQYF
TGCGCCAGCAGCTTTGGTGGGTTGACGGAGACCCAGTACTTC
>many|TRBJ2-1|TRBV5-1|-|15
CASSLKLASDNEQFF
TGCGCCAGCAGCCTAAAACTAGCTTCAGACAATGAGCAGTTCTTC
>many|TRBJ2-5|TRBV7-9|-|14
CASSLAEGRETQYF
TGTGCCAGCAGCTTAGCGGAGGGTCGGGAGACCCAGTACTTC
>many|TRBJ2-3|TRBV7-2|TRBD2|17
CASTISPGLAGEDTQYF
TGTGCCAGCACCATATCACCTGGACTAGCGGGAGAGGATACGCAGTATTTT
>many|TRBJ2-3|TRBV28|-|19
CAQQPRKGRWIFSTDTQYF
TGTGCCCAGCAGCCGAGAAAGGGACGGTGGATCTTCAGCACAGATACGCAGTATTTT
>-|TRBJ2-3|TRBV27|-|12
CASRGLGYTQYF
TGTGCCAGCAGGGGGCTCGGTTATACGCAGTATTTT